This T cell receptor (beta chain) originates from a study of blood T cells in healthy people across ages. This clonotype was found a few times. Alongside a J-beta primer mix, a sample-barcoded 5' primer served in a second PCR lasting roughly 6 to 11 cycles. Each cDNA molecule, via a template-switch adaptor with 12 random nucleotides, was tagged. TCRdb reprocessed the 5' RACE reads via MiXCR and lists one record per CDR3 protein. The sample lists about 1,500,000 distinct CDR3 sequences, about 30% occurring once. Isolated per sample were at least 6 million PBMCs. Total RNA extracted from each sample amounted to at least 5 micrograms. CDR3 length: 15 amino acids. The V segment lost 0 bases and the J segment 2 bases; nucleotides outside the gene matches: 4. CDR1 is SGHRS, CDR2 YFSETQ, per germline.

The sequencing sample was made of blood. The clonotype originates from a woman aged 25 to 45 in good health. V and J are TRBV5-1 and TRBJ2-5; 7 bases fit TRBD1. The CDR3 region is CASSLGGGEQETQYF. For the CDR3, the DNA is TGCGCCAGCAGCTTGGGAGGGGGCGAACAAGAGACCCAGTACTTC.